A selection of T cell receptor beta chains follows, all from one sample in a study of blood T cells in healthy people across ages. From the 5' RACE reads, TCRdb called clonotypes with MiXCR, one entry per CDR3 protein. The sample has over a million distinct CDR3 sequences; more than 40% are singletons. The sample consisted of blood. All receptors come from a woman aged 60 to 75 in good health. CDR3s include the opening cysteine and the closing phenylalanine or tryptophan. D genes are given only for firm matches. A clone size is listed for some rows: how often the clone was seen (once, few, many), or a class if it is expanded.

D | J | V | size | length | CDR3 | DNA
TRBD1 | TRBJ2-7 | TRBV27 | NA | 15 | CASIRDAGGYNEQYF | TGTGCCAGCATACGGGACGCAGGGGGTTACAATGAGCAGTACTTC
NA | TRBJ2-6 | TRBV25-1 | many | 18 | CASSLDGASSSGANVLTF | TGTGCCAGCAGTTTGGATGGGGCATCTAGCTCTGGGGCCAACGTCCTGACTTTC
TRBD2 | TRBJ2-7 | TRBV13 | NA | 15 | CASSSRRTSGYEQYF | TGTGCCAGCAGCTCGAGACGGACTAGCGGGTATGAGCAGTACTTC
NA | TRBJ2-2 | TRBV29-1 | few | 14 | CSAEPGQNTGELFF | TGCAGCGCTGAACCGGGACAGAACACCGGGGAGCTGTTTTTT
NA | TRBJ2-1 | TRBV27 | few | 15 | CASNKNPRDRNEQFF | TGTGCCAGCAACAAGAACCCCCGAGATCGAAATGAGCAGTTCTTC
NA | TRBJ2-3 | TRBV27 | NA | 13 | CASTVAGTDTQYF | TGTGCCAGCACAGTAGCGGGCACAGATACGCAGTATTTT
TRBD2 | TRBJ2-1 | TRBV7-9 | few | 16 | CASSLLGGASYNEQFF | TGTGCCAGCAGCTTACTCGGGGGGGCTTCCTACAATGAGCAGTTCTTC
NA | TRBJ1-1 | TRBV20-1 | NA | 15 | CSAPLPGPMNTEAFF | TGCAGTGCACCACTCCCGGGACCGATGAACACTGAAGCTTTCTTT
TRBD2 | TRBJ2-1 | TRBV10-3 | NA | 13 | CAITSGSNNEQFF | TGTGCCATCACTAGCGGGAGTAATAATGAGCAGTTCTTC
NA | TRBJ2-7 | TRBV3-1 | NA | 15 | CASSQWGTASYEQYF | TGTGCCAGCAGCCAATGGGGGACGGCTTCCTACGAGCAGTACTTC
TRBD2 | TRBJ2-7 | TRBV9 | NA | 15 | CASSGSGRAGYEQYF | TGTGCCAGCAGCGGTAGCGGGAGGGCGGGATACGAGCAGTACTTC
NA | TRBJ2-1 | TRBV9 | few | 13 | CASSVLADNEQFF | TGTGCCAGCAGCGTACTGGCCGACAATGAGCAGTTCTTC
NA | TRBJ2-1 | TRBV5-1 | NA | 16 | CAGSLAGGDVYNEQFF | TGCGCCGGCAGCTTGGCGGGCGGAGATGTCTACAATGAGCAGTTCTTC
NA | TRBJ1-2 | TRBV20-1 | once | 13 | CSARSEVDYGYTF | TGCAGTGCTAGATCCGAGGTCGACTATGGCTACACCTTC
NA | TRBJ2-5 | TRBV12-3/TRBV12-4 | few | 14 | CASSLRQGEGTQYF | TGTGCCAGCAGTTTGAGGCAGGGCGAGGGGACCCAGTACTTC
TRBD1 | TRBJ2-3 | TRBV28 | NA | 17 | CASSLLQGVNFADTQYF | TGTGCCAGCAGTTTATTGCAGGGGGTGAACTTTGCAGATACGCAGTATTTT
NA | TRBJ2-1 | TRBV27 | many | 12 | CASSPTYNEQFF | TGTGCCAGCAGCCCCACCTACAATGAGCAGTTCTTC
TRBD1 | TRBJ2-1 | TRBV24-1 | NA | 16 | CATSDPGQGANNEQFF | TGTGCCACCAGTGACCCTGGACAGGGGGCCAACAATGAGCAGTTCTTC
TRBD1 | TRBJ1-6 | TRBV10-3 | NA | 15 | CGISEPTGVYSPLHF | TGTGGCATCAGTGAGCCGACAGGGGTCTATTCACCCCTCCACTTT
TRBD1 | TRBJ2-7 | TRBV4-2 | few | 15 | CASSQDADREYEQYF | TGTGCCAGCAGCCAAGACGCGGACAGGGAATACGAGCAGTACTTC
TRBD2 | TRBJ2-1 | TRBV18 | NA | 14 | CASSPSGRKNEQFF | TGTGCCAGCTCACCCAGCGGGAGAAAAAATGAGCAGTTCTTC
NA | TRBJ1-1 | TRBV3-1 | few | 14 | CASSRPGALTEAFF | TGTGCCAGCAGCCGCCCGGGGGCCCTCACTGAAGCTTTCTTT
TRBD2 | TRBJ2-3 | TRBV9 | few | 16 | CASSGPSGRGTDTQYF | TGTGCCAGCAGCGGGCCTAGCGGGAGAGGTACAGATACGCAGTATTTT
NA | TRBJ2-5 | TRBV10-3 | few | 16 | CAINSQLAGPPETQYF | TGTGCCATCAATTCCCAGCTGGCAGGCCCGCCCGAGACCCAGTACTTC
NA | TRBJ2-7 | TRBV6-6 | few | 15 | CASSPRGGPTYEQYF | TGTGCCAGCAGTCCAAGGGGGGGGCCAACCTACGAGCAGTACTTC
NA | TRBJ1-1 | TRBV18 | NA | 14 | CASSSYQGNTEAFF | TGTGCCAGCTCATCCTACCAGGGGAACACTGAAGCTTTCTTT
NA | TRBJ2-1 | TRBV5-1 | NA | 12 | CASSLDSGKQFF | TGCGCCAGCAGCTTGGATTCCGGGAAGCAGTTCTTC
NA | TRBJ1-1 | TRBV28 | few | 16 | CASSSSRGWGTTEAFF | TGTGCCAGCAGTTCCTCTCGGGGTTGGGGGACCACTGAAGCTTTCTTT
NA | TRBJ2-5 | TRBV29-1 | few | 14 | CSVEAVRAQETQYF | TGCAGCGTTGAAGCGGTTAGGGCCCAAGAGACCCAGTACTTC
NA | TRBJ2-7 | TRBV2 | NA | 12 | CASSDGTYEQYF | TGTGCCAGCAGTGACGGAACCTACGAGCAGTACTTC
TRBD1 | TRBJ1-2 | TRBV7-8 | NA | 16 | CASSMRDRGANYGYTF | TGTGCCAGCAGCATGAGGGACAGGGGAGCTAACTATGGCTACACCTTC
NA | TRBJ2-7 | TRBV27 | many | 14 | CASSPRGGSYEQYF | TGTGCCAGCAGCCCCCGAGGGGGATCCTACGAGCAGTACTTC
NA | TRBJ2-7 | TRBV27 | few | 17 | CASSLSAVGKPSYEQYF | TGTGCCAGCAGTTTATCTGCCGTCGGGAAGCCCTCCTACGAGCAGTACTTC
TRBD2 | TRBJ2-1 | TRBV20-1 | NA | 15 | CSAWGLAGEADEQFF | TGCAGTGCTTGGGGACTAGCGGGAGAAGCGGATGAGCAGTTCTTC
NA | TRBJ2-7 | TRBV6-1 | NA | 12 | CVSTGSSYEQYF | TGTGTCAGCACGGGCAGCTCCTACGAGCAGTACTTC
NA | TRBJ1-2 | TRBV2 | NA | 14 | CASSAQGSNYGYTF | TGTGCCAGCAGTGCACAGGGTTCTAACTATGGCTACACCTTC
NA | TRBJ2-7 | TRBV2 | NA | 15 | CASSELQGQVYEQYF | TGTGCCAGCAGTGAACTACAGGGTCAGGTCTACGAGCAGTACTTC
TRBD1 | TRBJ2-5 | TRBV11-3 | NA | 15 | CASSSMTGAMETQYF | TGTGCCAGCAGCTCAATGACAGGGGCGATGGAGACCCAGTACTTC
NA | TRBJ2-7 | TRBV5-6 | NA | 16 | CASSFPTGPTGYEQYF | TGTGCCAGCAGCTTCCCAACTGGACCGACGGGATACGAGCAGTACTTC
NA | TRBJ2-7 | TRBV14 | NA | 14 | CASSYAVNTYEQYF | TGTGCCAGCAGCTACGCGGTAAACACATACGAGCAGTACTTC
NA | TRBJ2-3 | TRBV27 | NA | 12 | CASTTGSDTQYF | TGTGCCAGCACCACAGGGTCAGATACGCAGTATTTT
TRBD2 | TRBJ2-7 | TRBV3-1 | NA | 15 | CASSQVFSGNYEQYF | TGTGCCAGCAGCCAAGTCTTTAGCGGGAACTACGAGCAGTACTTC
TRBD1 | TRBJ1-2 | TRBV28 | NA | 13 | CASSGGQQYGYTF | TGTGCCAGCAGTGGGGGACAGCAGTATGGCTACACCTTC